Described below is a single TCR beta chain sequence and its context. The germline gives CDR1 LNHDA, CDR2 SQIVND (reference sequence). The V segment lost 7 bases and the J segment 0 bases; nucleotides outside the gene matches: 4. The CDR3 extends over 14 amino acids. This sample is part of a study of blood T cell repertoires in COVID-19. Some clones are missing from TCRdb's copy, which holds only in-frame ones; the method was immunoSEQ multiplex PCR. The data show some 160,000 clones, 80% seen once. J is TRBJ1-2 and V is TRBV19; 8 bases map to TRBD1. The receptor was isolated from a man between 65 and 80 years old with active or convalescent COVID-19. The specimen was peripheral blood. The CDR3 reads CASTPQGANYGYTF. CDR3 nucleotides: TGTGCCAGTACTCCACAGGGGGCTAACTATGGCTACACCTTC. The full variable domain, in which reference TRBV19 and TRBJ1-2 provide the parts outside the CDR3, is DGGITQSPKYLFRKEGQNVTLSCEQNLNHDAMYWYRQDPGQGLRLIYYSQIVNDFQKGDIAEGYSVSREKKESFPLTVTSAQKNPTAFYLCASTPQGANYGYTFGSGTRLTVV.